A selection of T cell receptor beta chains follows, all from one sample in a study of T cell repertoires in cytomegalovirus infection. TCRdb used MiXCR to reprocess the reads, holding one entry per CDR3 protein. The sample lists 110,000 or so distinct CDR3 sequences, about 30% occurring once. The antigens these receptors bind are not known. The sequencing used CD8+ T cells from cultured PBMCs, collected from culture after CMV antigen stimulation. These TCRs come from a human donor in good health (CMV status not recorded). Some clones in this sample may be carry-over from other donors' samples. Both conserved end residues are part of each CDR3. Each record gives: CDR3 length, J gene, V gene, D gene, clone size, CDR3 DNA, CDR3 protein. D genes are given only for firm matches. Clone size is given for some rows only: seen once, a few or many times, or a class if the clone is expanded.

>14|TRBJ1-1|TRBV2|NA|NA
TGTGCCAGCAGTGAAGCGCTTCATGTCACTGAAGCTTTCTTT
CASSEALHVTEAFF
>16|TRBJ1-5|TRBV2|NA|NA
TGTGCCAGCCTACGGGACCCCCGATCGGGCAATCAGCCCCAGCATTTT
CASLRDPRSGNQPQHF
>13|TRBJ2-7|TRBV2|TRBD1|NA
TGTGCCAGCAGTTGGGACAGTCCCTACGAGCAGTACTTC
CASSWDSPYEQYF
>13|TRBJ2-7|TRBV6-6|TRBD2|few
TGTGCCAGCAGTGGGGGACTAGCGGGGTGGCAAGACTTC
CASSGGLAGWQDF
>13|TRBJ2-1|TRBV15|NA|NA
TGTGCCACCAGCAGTAGCGCAGGAGAGGAGCAGTTCTTC
CATSSSAGEEQFF
>16|TRBJ2-6|TRBV6-1|TRBD1|few
TGTGCCAGCACTCTAGCAGGGGGCTCTGGGGCCAACGTCCTGACTTTC
CASTLAGGSGANVLTF
>13|TRBJ2-1|TRBV7-6|NA|NA
TGTGCCAGCAGCTTAGTTTTGGGGGCTGAGCAGTTCTTC
CASSLVLGAEQFF
>15|TRBJ2-1|TRBV7-2|TRBD2|many
TGTGCCAGCAGCCTGGTGATAGTAGCGGGAAATGAGCAGTTCTTC
CASSLVIVAGNEQFF
>14|TRBJ2-1|TRBV27|TRBD1|NA
TGTGCCAGCAGTTTGGGGACAGGGCCCAATGAGCAGTTCTTC
CASSLGTGPNEQFF
>16|TRBJ2-2|TRBV7-2|TRBD1|NA
TGTGCCAGCAGCTTAGTAGTGGGACAGAGCACCGGGGAGCTGTTTTTT
CASSLVVGQSTGELFF
>15|TRBJ2-3|TRBV28|NA|NA
TGTGCCAGCAGTTTCACGGTTTCGGGCCCAGATACGCAGTATTTT
CASSFTVSGPDTQYF
>16|TRBJ1-4|TRBV4-1|TRBD1|NA
TGCGCCAGCAGCCAAGAATCGGGACAGCTTAATGAAAAACTGTTTTTT
CASSQESGQLNEKLFF
>15|TRBJ1-2|TRBV29-1|TRBD1|once
TGCAGCGTTGAAGGGGGGACAGGGGCGTTTTATGGCTACACCTTC
CSVEGGTGAFYGYTF
>12|TRBJ2-7|TRBV28|NA|NA
TGTGCCAGTCACAGCAGCTCCTACGAGCAGTACTTC
CASHSSSYEQYF
>14|TRBJ1-1|TRBV27|NA|NA
TGTGCCAGTAGTTTAACAGTGGGGAACACTGAAGCTTTCTTT
CASSLTVGNTEAFF
>14|TRBJ1-2|TRBV28|TRBD1|NA
TGTGCCAGCAGATGGGACAGGTCGAACTATGGCTACACCTTC
CASRWDRSNYGYTF
>17|TRBJ2-7|TRBV19|TRBD1|few
TGTGCCAGTAGTATGGCCCCGGGGACAGGGGGCGAATACGAGCAGTACTTC
CASSMAPGTGGEYEQYF
>13|TRBJ2-1|TRBV6-8|NA|few
TGTGCCAGCCGCCCGAGCTCCTACAATGAGCAGTTCTTC
CASRPSSYNEQFF
>19|TRBJ2-3|TRBV7-6|TRBD1|NA
TGTGCCAGCAGCTCATTCCGGGACAGGGTAGGACTAAGCACAGATACGCAGTATTTT
CASSSFRDRVGLSTDTQYF
>15|TRBJ2-3|TRBV12-3/TRBV12-4|NA|many
TGTGCCAGCAGTTCGTCGCACTCCCGTTTAGATACGCAGTATTTT
CASSSSHSRLDTQYF
>15|TRBJ1-1|TRBV5-5|NA|few
TGTGCCAGCAGCTTGAGTCGCCCGGTGAACACTGAAGCTTTCTTT
CASSLSRPVNTEAFF
>15|TRBJ1-5|TRBV9|NA|NA
TGTGCCAGCAGCGTATCCGGAGGGTTAAATCAGCCCCAGCATTTT
CASSVSGGLNQPQHF
>13|TRBJ2-1|TRBV7-6|NA|NA
TGTGCCAGCAGCAACAGGGTTTTTGGTGAGCAGTTCTTC
CASSNRVFGEQFF
>15|TRBJ2-1|TRBV6-5|NA|NA
TGTGCCAGCAGTCGACCTGACAGGTTTGAAGATGAGCAGTTCTTC
CASSRPDRFEDEQFF
>13|TRBJ1-1|TRBV14|NA|NA
TGTGCCAGCAGCCCCGGCCGAACAACTGAAGCTTTCTTT
CASSPGRTTEAFF
>15|TRBJ2-5|TRBV10-3|NA|few
TGTGCCATCAGTGAGTCGGACCAGTTCCAAGAGACCCAGTACTTC
CAISESDQFQETQYF
>13|TRBJ1-5|TRBV7-8|NA|NA
TGTGCCAGCAGCTTATTTGGGGATCAGCCCCAGCATTTT
CASSLFGDQPQHF
>11|TRBJ1-2|TRBV5-4|NA|NA
TGTGCCAGCAAAAGCGGGGGGGGCTACACCTTC
CASKSGGGYTF
>13|TRBJ1-5|TRBV27|NA|NA
TGTGCCAGCCGGACGGGGGGCAATCAGCCCCAGCATTTT
CASRTGGNQPQHF
>14|TRBJ1-1|TRBV28|NA|NA
TGTGCCAGCACCCCTACCGGGGGAGACACTGAAGCTTTCTTT
CASTPTGGDTEAFF
>15|TRBJ2-1|TRBV4-1|TRBD2|few
TGCGCCAGCAGCCTAGATAGCGGGGGTTACAATGAGCAGTTCTTC
CASSLDSGGYNEQFF
>15|TRBJ2-5|TRBV11-3|NA|NA
TGTGCCAGCACCTGGGGTCAGCGAATCCAAGAGACCCAGTACTTC
CASTWGQRIQETQYF
>16|TRBJ2-2|TRBV7-8|NA|NA
TGTGCCAGTCCTCTCGGAGGGGCCGCGAACACCGGGGAGCTGTTTTTT
CASPLGGAANTGELFF
>12|TRBJ2-1|TRBV20-1|TRBD2|once
TGCAGTGCTAGACTAGCGGGGTCTGAGCAGTTCTTC
CSARLAGSEQFF
>15|TRBJ2-2|TRBV7-9|NA|few
TGTGCCAGCAGCTTAGGGGGGCTTGACACCGGGGAGCTGTTTTTT
CASSLGGLDTGELFF
>13|TRBJ2-5|TRBV3-1|NA|NA
TGTGCCAGCAGCCCCGGGACCGAAGAGACCCAGTACTTC
CASSPGTEETQYF
>18|TRBJ1-4|TRBV27|NA|few
TGTGCCAGCAGCCCAGGACGGGCCCTGGGGGGCACTAATGAAAAACTGTTTTTT
CASSPGRALGGTNEKLFF
>16|TRBJ2-2|TRBV7-6|TRBD2|NA
TGTGCCAGCAGCCAGTTAGCGGGGGGGCCCACCGGGGAGCTGTTTTTT
CASSQLAGGPTGELFF
>16|TRBJ2-7|TRBV4-1|NA|few
TGCGCCAGCAGCCAAGATGATACAGGGAGCTCCTACGAGCAGTACTTC
CASSQDDTGSSYEQYF
>13|TRBJ2-3|TRBV24-1|NA|NA
TGTGCCACCAGTCCGGACAGCACAGATACGCAGTATTTT
CATSPDSTDTQYF